The 9 T cell receptor beta chains listed next were all sequenced from one sample in a study of post-analysis software for immune sequencing data. Study results and caveats: Comparison of patients with controls showed 4 to 6 TRBV segments more frequent in patients, TRBV5-6, TRBV5-1 and TRBV20-1 among them.

Prepared libraries of TCR beta cDNA carried unique molecular identifiers. Each CDR3 protein is one row after TCRdb ran MiXCR on the PCR reads. The repertoire holds approximately 400,000 distinct CDR3 sequences, with 30% to 45% as singletons. These receptors lack a known antigen. The sequencing input was blood. Receptors originate from a girl aged 10-17 years with multiple sclerosis.

V gene TRBV4-1 combines with J gene TRBJ1-2; a possible D gene is TRBD1 (5 bases). V lost 0 bases and J lost 4, with 15 bases in between. Germline loops: CDR1 MGHRA, CDR2 YSYEKL. This CDR3 has 16 amino acids. CDR3 nucleotides: TGCGCCAGCAGCCAAGATGGGGCAGGGAACCCCTATGGCTACACCTTC. Its translation is CASSQDGAGNPYGYTF.

V usage is TRBV6-2 or TRBV6-3 and J usage is TRBJ2-1, with D possibly matching TRBD2 (6 bases). The germline CDR1 and CDR2 sequences are MNHEY and SVGEGT. The CDR3 is 12 residues long. With 5 bases removed from V and 8 bases from J, the gap between germline ends came to 10 bases. The CDR3 DNA is TGTGCCAGCAGTACTAGGGACTATGAGCAGTTCTTC. As protein: CASSTRDYEQFF.

Remarks on this clonotype: Possible read error: a much larger clone is one base away. This chain uses TRBV11-2 with TRBJ2-5; 9 positions agree with TRBD2. CDR3 length equals 16 residues. Germline lookup yields CDR1 SGHAT and CDR2 FQNNGV. Losses at the gene ends were 3 bases for V and 5 bases for J; bases not matched to a gene: 10. The CDR3 spells CASSFGLARAPETQYF. The CDR3 bases are TGTGCCAGCAGCTTTGGACTAGCGAGGGCCCCGGAGACCCAGTACTTC.

This chain joins TRBV7-8 and TRBJ2-3; D perhaps matches TRBD2 (6 bases). This CDR3 spans 16 amino acids. With 7 bases removed from V and 2 bases from J, the gap between germline ends came to 19 bases. The germline CDR1 and CDR2 sequences are SGHVS and FQNEAQ. CDR3 loop: CASTLEPGLPTDTQYF. The CDR3 coding sequence is TGTGCCAGCACCTTGGAGCCGGGACTTCCCACAGATACGCAGTATTTT.

The CDR3 reads CASSYLGGYEQYF. DNA of the CDR3: TGTGCCAGCAGTTACTTAGGGGGCTACGAGCAGTACTTC. This chain connects TRBV6-6 to TRBJ2-7; TRBD1 might be the D (6 bases). This CDR3 comprises 13 residues. The ends were cut back, 1 base at V and 3 bases at J, with 7 bases in the middle. Germline loops: CDR1 MNHNY, CDR2 SVGAGI (reference sequence).

The rearrangement links TRBV7-9 to TRBJ1-5; no definite D call. Trimming stripped 0 bases from V and 7 bases from J, with 4 bases between. This CDR3 comprises 12 residues. Germline values: CDR1 SEHNR, CDR2 FQNEAQ (reference sequence). CDR3 coding DNA: TGTGCCAGCAGCTTAGCGGAACAGCCCCAGCATTTT. Protein: CASSLAEQPQHF.

V and J are TRBV5-5 and TRBJ2-1; the D gene is possibly TRBD1 (6 bases). There are 15 residues in the CDR3. Germline CDR1 is SGHKS and CDR2 is YYEKEE (reference sequence). V was shortened by 4 bases and J by 5 bases, with 16 bases between the two germline ends. The CDR3 sequence: CASSRKGRGNNEQFF. In nucleotides, the CDR3 is TGTGCCAGCAGCCGAAAGGGCAGGGGCAACAATGAGCAGTTCTTC.

This clonotype has only a few counts. The chain has TRBV7-2 and TRBJ2-1; TRBD2 is a possible D gene (6 bases). Germline CDR1 SGHTA, CDR2 FQGNSA. This CDR3 is built from 15 residues. Trimming cost V 7 bases and J 1 base, with 14 bases left between them. The CDR3 coding sequence is TGTGCCAGCACCCGTTCTGGGGGGTCCTACAATGAGCAGTTCTTC. This sequence encodes CASTRSGGSYNEQFF.

Many counts were recorded for this clonotype. The rearrangement links TRBV7-2 to TRBJ2-5; D is possibly TRBD2 (6 bases). This CDR3 spans 14 amino acids. The germline V and J ends were trimmed by 0 bases and 1 base, with 6 bases remaining between them. The germline V gene has CDR1 SGHTA and CDR2 FQGNSA. CDR3 region: CASSLALAQETQYF. CDR3 DNA sequence: TGTGCCAGCAGCTTAGCACTAGCCCAAGAGACCCAGTACTTC.